The T cell receptor (beta chain) under discussion was sequenced for a study of technical replicates of blood from several donors. Some clones are missing from TCRdb's copy, which holds only in-frame ones; the method was immunoSEQ multiplex PCR. The table includes 65,000 to 80,000 clones, 90% to 95% detected once. The V gene's germline CDR1 is SGHTA and CDR2 FQGTGA. The CDR3 totals 14 residues. The V segment lost 6 bases and the J segment 2 bases; nucleotides outside the gene matches: 6. The sequence derives from a human donor in good health. The V and J genes are TRBV7-3 and TRBJ1-1, with 7 bases identical to TRBD1. Material: T cells isolated from PBMCs. CDR3 region: CASSLGTANTEAFF. The CDR3 region has the DNA TGTGCCAGCAGTCTGGGGACAGCCAACACTGAAGCTTTCTTT.